Presented here are 32 T cell receptor beta chains from one specimen sequenced in a study of Tregs in tolerant kidney transplant recipients. Clones were read by immunoSEQ multiplex PCR, and TCRdb kept only the in-frame ones, dropping some. The repertoire holds about 240,000 clones, about 80% seen once, with approximately 0.69% in the top ten. The sample consisted of CD4+ T cells from blood. The receptor source for this set is a human donor in good health.

This clone is a singleton in its sample. J is TRBJ1-2 and V is TRBV4-1; TRBD1 matches 7 bases. The germline V gene has CDR1 MGHRA and CDR2 YSYEKL. This CDR3 region has 15 residues. V lost 0 bases, J lost 5 bases, and 6 bases stayed unmatched. The CDR3 protein is CASSQDPSTGYGYTF. The DNA for the CDR3 is TGCGCCAGCAGCCAAGATCCCTCGACAGGGTATGGCTACACCTTC.

This clone has a handful of counts. The rearrangement joins TRBV5-6 to TRBJ2-1, with 9 bases matching TRBD2. The length of the CDR3 is 16 residues. Per germline, CDR1 SGHDT and CDR2 YYEEEE. The ends lost 4 bases at V and 4 bases at J; junction bases unmatched: 9. CDR3 protein: CASSARPSGAYNEQFF. CDR3 bases: TGTGCCAGCAGCGCGCGCCCTAGCGGGGCTTACAATGAGCAGTTCTTC.

The J gene is TRBJ2-1, the V gene TRBV29-1; 9 bases match TRBD1. V shed 6 bases and J 0 bases; nucleotides not matched to a gene: 3. This CDR3 is built from 14 residues. CDR1 is SQVTM, CDR2 ANQGSEA, per germline. CDR3 coding DNA: TGCAGCGTGGCGGACAGGGGCTCCTACAATGAGCAGTTCTTC. This codes for CSVADRGSYNEQFF.

The chain couples TRBV9 to TRBJ2-1, with D tentatively TRBD2 (5 bases). This CDR3 is built from 16 residues. Germline loops: CDR1 SGDLS, CDR2 YYNGEE. With 2 bases removed from V and 2 bases from J, the gap between germline ends came to 14 bases. The CDR3 reads CASSVREGSPYNEQFF. Here the CDR3 DNA reads TGTGCCAGCAGCGTGAGGGAAGGGTCCCCCTACAATGAGCAGTTCTTC.

The rearrangement links TRBV7-6 to TRBJ2-2; D not resolved. This CDR3 has 13 amino acids. V lost 2 bases and J 5 bases, leaving 6 bases between the germline ends. CDR1 and CDR2 from the germline V gene are SGHVS and FNYEAQ. CDR3 DNA sequence: TGTGCCAGCAGCTTATTTGGTACCGGGGAGCTGTTTTTT. This sequence encodes CASSLFGTGELFF.

The CDR3 loop is CASSPTTGPKQFF. The CDR3 DNA reads TGTGCCAGCAGCCCGACAACCGGGCCTAAGCAGTTCTTC. This rearrangement joins TRBV7-2 to TRBJ2-1, with D uncertain. The length of the CDR3 is 13 residues. The V end lost 5 bases, the J end lost 11 bases, and 16 bases lay between the germline ends. Looked up from germline, CDR1 is SGHTA and CDR2 is FQGNSA.

This sequence joins TRBV4-2 and TRBJ1-6; 8 bases line up with TRBD1. The CDR3 loop spans 15 amino acids. Germline CDR1 LGHNA, CDR2 YNFKEQ. V shed 3 bases and J 10 bases; nucleotides not matched to a gene: 8. The CDR3 protein is CASSQKDRAVSPLHF. The DNA of the CDR3 is TGTGCCAGCAGCCAGAAGGACAGGGCTGTCTCACCCCTCCACTTT.

The chain employs TRBV9 and TRBJ1-2, with D tentatively TRBD1 (6 bases). The germline CDR1 and CDR2 sequences are SGDLS and YYNGEE. Trimming removed 6 bases at V and 4 bases at J, with 16 bases between. This CDR3 has 14 residues. The CDR3 is CASKKGGGAYGYTF. CDR3 sequence (DNA): TGTGCCAGCAAAAAGGGGGGTGGAGCCTATGGCTACACCTTC.

The chain carries TRBV5-4 and TRBJ1-1; possibly TRBD1 for D (6 bases). V was clipped by 0 bases and J by 0 bases, with 9 bases between them. The CDR3 runs 15 residues. CDR1 is SGHNT, CDR2 YYREEE, per germline (reference sequence). CDR3 coding DNA: TGTGCCAGCAGCTTGGGGGGGGCCATGAACACTGAAGCTTTCTTT. Translating it yields CASSLGGAMNTEAFF.

The V and J genes are TRBV30 and TRBJ2-7; TRBD1 matches 8 bases. Germline lookup yields CDR1 GTSNPN and CDR2 SVGIG (reference sequence). The CDR3 extends over 16 amino acids. Trimming removed 0 bases from V and 5 bases from J; junction bases left unmatched: 12. The CDR3 protein is CAWSVLGRGLNNEQYF. Written as DNA, the CDR3 is TGTGCCTGGAGTGTACTGGGCAGGGGGCTCAATAACGAGCAGTACTTC.

The rearrangement links TRBV6-1 to TRBJ1-1; D gene uncertain. The germline CDR1 and CDR2 sequences are MNHNS and SASEGT. The CDR3 covers 13 residues. The germline V and J ends were trimmed by 3 bases and 3 bases, with 8 bases remaining between them. CDR3 amino acids: CASSEWQDTEAFF. CDR3 DNA: TGTGCCAGCAGTGAGTGGCAGGACACTGAAGCTTTCTTT.

The chain employs TRBV10-3 and TRBJ1-1; weak D call: TRBD1 (5 bases). The germline V gene encodes CDR1 ENHRY and CDR2 SYGVKD. V lost 9 bases to trimming and J lost 1 base, with 9 bases between them. The CDR3 is 12 residues long. This CDR3 reads CAMGGENTEAFF. The DNA for the CDR3 is TGTGCCATGGGGGGGGAGAACACTGAAGCTTTCTTT.

Regarding this clone: Distinct nucleotide sequences in the sample also encode this CDR3. The chain joins TRBV6-5 to TRBJ1-2; 7 bases are a match to TRBD1. The CDR3 consists of 14 residues. In germline, CDR1 is MNHEY, CDR2 SVGAGI. J lost 3 bases, V lost 7 bases, and 8 bases had no gene match. The CDR3 DNA is TGTGCCAGCACACAAGCAGGGGGGGACTATGGCTACACCTTC. Its protein is CASTQAGGDYGYTF.

The CDR3 DNA reads as TGTGCCTCGGCAAGTAACACCGGGGAGCTGTTTTTT. This encodes CASASNTGELFF. The chain carries TRBV30 and TRBJ1-3; D ambiguous. The J call is in doubt because the DNA end fits TRBJ2-2 better. Germline V gene sequence: CDR1 GTSNPN, CDR2 SVGIG (reference sequence). This CDR3 is 12 amino acids long.

The gene calls are TRBV2 and TRBJ1-6; D not certain. V dropped 7 bases and J dropped 7 bases, with 8 bases sitting between them. This CDR3 comprises 12 residues. Germline V gene data show CDR1 as SNHLY and CDR2 as FYNNEI. The CDR3 coding sequence is TGTGCCAGCACGTACAGCAATTCACCCCTCCACTTT. Amino acid sequence: CASTYSNSPLHF.

V usage is TRBV6-5 and J usage is TRBJ1-1; D unclear. This CDR3 has 15 amino acids. Trimming took 8 bases from V and 0 from J, leaving 16 bases between them. Per the germline V gene, CDR1 is MNHEY and CDR2 is SVGAGI. The CDR3 DNA follows: TGTGCCAGCCTCCAAGGGAGAGGGTTGAACACTGAAGCTTTCTTT. The encoded protein is CASLQGRGLNTEAFF.

The V call is TRBV19, the J call TRBJ1-5, with 8 bases that match TRBD1. The germline V gene encodes CDR1 LNHDA and CDR2 SQIVND (reference sequence). The junction had 7 bases not matched to a gene; V was cut back by 3 bases and J by 6 bases. The CDR3 sequence is 15 residues long. The CDR3 DNA sequence: TGTGCCAGTAGTATTCAGGGGGCCTTTAGTCAGCCCCAGCATTTT. Translation: CASSIQGAFSQPQHF.

The rearrangement uses TRBV19 and TRBJ1-4; D unresolved. The germline V gene has CDR1 LNHDA and CDR2 SQIVND (reference sequence). With 7 bases removed from V and 8 bases from J, the gap between germline ends came to 14 bases. The CDR3 totals 13 residues. The CDR3 nucleotides read TGTGCCAGTATGCGGAGTCGGACGGAAAAACTGTTTTTT. Translating it yields CASMRSRTEKLFF.

This chain connects TRBV19 to TRBJ2-4; D tentatively reads TRBD1 or TRBD2 (6 bases each). Germline V lookup: CDR1 LNHDA, CDR2 SQIVND (reference sequence). Trimming left V 1 base short and J 0 bases short, with 16 bases between. The CDR3 length is 18 residues. CDR3 in DNA: TGTGCCAGTAGTATAGGACAGGCGTGGGGACTAGCCAAAAACATTCAGTACTTC. It codes for CASSIGQAWGLAKNIQYF.

This clone occurred a few times. The genes are TRBV5-1 and TRBJ2-1, with D tentatively TRBD2 (6 bases). This CDR3 is 15 amino acids long. The germline V and J ends were trimmed by 3 bases and 8 bases, with 18 bases remaining between them. Germline assignment: CDR1 SGHRS and CDR2 YFSETQ. The CDR3 DNA reads TGCGCCAGCAGCTCTCTGCTATACCGCGGGGATGAGCAGTTCTTC. Its protein product is CASSSLLYRGDEQFF.

J is TRBJ2-5 and V is TRBV5-1; 7 nucleotides line up with TRBD1. Gene TRBJ2-7 matches the end of the DNA better, so the J call may be wrong. Looked up from germline, CDR1 is SGHRS and CDR2 is YFSETQ. CDR3 size: 14 residues. The CDR3 here is CASSTGTASYEQYF. CDR3 DNA sequence: TGCGCCAGCAGCACCGGGACAGCCTCCTACGAGCAGTACTTC.

The chain employs TRBV5-1 and TRBJ2-3, with TRBD2 matching over 10 bases. Trimming removed 2 bases from V and 0 bases from J; junction bases left unmatched: 3. The germline gives CDR1 SGHRS, CDR2 YFSETQ. This CDR3 has 16 residues. CDR3 protein: CASSFSSGSSTDTQYF. CDR3 nucleotide sequence: TGCGCCAGCAGCTTTTCTAGCGGGAGTAGCACAGATACGCAGTATTTT.

This clone was observed a few times. The chain couples TRBV6-5 to TRBJ1-2; 7 bases are shared with TRBD1. Germline loops: CDR1 MNHEY, CDR2 SVGAGI. CDR3 length equals 15 residues. J was trimmed by 4 bases and V by 0 bases; bases with no gene match: 5. The CDR3 is CASSYSTGASYGYTF. CDR3 bases: TGTGCCAGCAGTTACTCTACAGGGGCAAGCTATGGCTACACCTTC.

The V call is TRBV29-1, the J call TRBJ2-7; D may be TRBD2 (6 bases). With 6 bases removed from V and 3 bases from J, the gap between germline ends came to 12 bases. The CDR3 sequence is 12 residues long. Germline CDR1 reads SQVTM; CDR2 reads ANQGSEA. The CDR3 sequence is CSVELASYEQYF. The CDR3 DNA reads TGCAGCGTCGAACTAGCCAGCTACGAGCAGTACTTC.

The rearrangement links TRBV4-1 to TRBJ1-2; no reliable D call. Deletions cut 0 bases from V and 3 bases from J, with 11 bases between. There are 15 residues in the CDR3. CDR1 and CDR2 from the germline V gene are MGHRA and YSYEKL. The CDR3 loop is CASSQEAAFDYGYTF. In DNA, the CDR3 is TGCGCCAGCAGCCAAGAAGCAGCGTTCGACTATGGCTACACCTTC.

The chain employs TRBV18 and TRBJ2-3; 7 bases agree with TRBD1. The junction had 2 bases not matched to a gene; V was cut back by 2 bases and J by 0 bases. Looked up from germline, CDR1 is KGHSH and CDR2 is LQKENI. The CDR3 is 15 residues long. CDR3 in amino acids: CASSPATGSTDTQYF. The CDR3 coding sequence is TGTGCCAGCTCACCAGCGACAGGGAGCACAGATACGCAGTATTTT.

The V and J genes are TRBV10-3 and TRBJ1-5; 9 bases are shared with TRBD1. Looked up from germline, CDR1 is ENHRY and CDR2 is SYGVKD. V lost 6 bases to trimming and J lost 5 bases; unmatched junction nucleotides: 2. The CDR3 is made up of 13 amino acids. CDR3 sequence (DNA): TGTGCCATCAGACAGGGGGCCGATCAGCCCCAGCATTTT. Translating gives CAIRQGADQPQHF.

The chain carries TRBV5-1 and TRBJ2-7; TRBD2 matches at 14 bases. V dropped 3 bases and J dropped 0; count of bases not matched to a gene: 14. The CDR3 covers 20 residues. Germline CDR1 and CDR2: SGHRS and YFSETQ. The CDR3 loop is CASSSGLAGGRFFLSYEQYF. CDR3 nucleotide sequence: TGCGCCAGCAGCTCCGGACTAGCGGGAGGCCGTTTCTTTCTCTCCTACGAGCAGTACTTC.

This chain links TRBV6-1 with TRBJ2-3; D may be TRBD2 (5 bases). The germline CDR1 and CDR2 sequences are MNHNS and SASEGT. V lost 4 bases and J lost 1, with 6 bases in between. This CDR3 contains 13 residues. CDR3 amino acids: CASSVGGTDTQYF. CDR3 DNA sequence: TGTGCCAGCAGTGTGGGAGGCACAGATACGCAGTATTTT.

This clone was seen a handful of times. The chain recombines TRBV6-6 with TRBJ2-5, with a tentative D call TRBD2 (5 bases). Looked up from germline, CDR1 is MNHNY and CDR2 is SVGAGI (reference sequence). V was shortened by 5 bases and J by 3 bases, with 13 bases between the two germline ends. This CDR3 has 14 residues. CDR3 in amino acids: CASSTLTGKETQYF. The CDR3 DNA reads TGTGCCAGCAGTACCCTTACGGGGAAAGAGACCCAGTACTTC.

The chain combines TRBV6-1 with TRBJ2-4, with 7 bases identical to TRBD1. Trimming at V came to 5 bases and at J to 5 bases, leaving 9 bases not matched to a gene. This CDR3 comprises 15 residues. The germline gives CDR1 MNHNS, CDR2 SASEGT. CDR3 coding DNA: TGTGCCAGCAGTTCTCCGACAGGGATTGAAAACATTCAGTACTTC. This sequence encodes CASSSPTGIENIQYF.

The V gene is TRBV14, the J gene TRBJ2-5; no definite D call. The end of the DNA is better explained by TRBJ2-7, so the J call may be wrong. Germline V gene sequence: CDR1 SGHDN, CDR2 FVKESK. This CDR3 contains 16 residues. CDR3: CASSHPRSPSSYEQYF. In nucleotides, the CDR3 is TGTGCCAGCAGCCACCCTAGGAGCCCCAGCTCCTACGAGCAGTACTTC.